What follows describes a single T cell receptor beta chain. Its antigen is not known. Subsequent to 10 days of culture, CD4+ T cells were isolated. Two-dose BNT162b2 or mRNA-1273 vaccination was given to participants. The source of the sample is a study of vaccination effects on CD4 cells after COVID-19. Sequenced by immunoSEQ multiplex PCR; TCRdb stores in-frame clones only, minus some. The sample holds over 45,000 clones, 55% to 75% seen once. The CDR3 contains 13 residues. Per germline, CDR1 GTSNPN and CDR2 SVGIG (reference sequence). V was clipped by 4 bases and J by 0 bases, with 9 bases between them.

The sample in question was CD4+ T cells from PBMCs cultured without peptide, obtained after COVID-19 vaccination. The chain employs TRBV30 and TRBJ1-1; D call uncertain. The sequence came from a human donor who received a COVID-19 vaccine. The CDR3 spells CAWTKGMNTEAFF. In nucleotides, the CDR3 is TGTGCCTGGACTAAGGGAATGAACACTGAAGCTTTCTTT.